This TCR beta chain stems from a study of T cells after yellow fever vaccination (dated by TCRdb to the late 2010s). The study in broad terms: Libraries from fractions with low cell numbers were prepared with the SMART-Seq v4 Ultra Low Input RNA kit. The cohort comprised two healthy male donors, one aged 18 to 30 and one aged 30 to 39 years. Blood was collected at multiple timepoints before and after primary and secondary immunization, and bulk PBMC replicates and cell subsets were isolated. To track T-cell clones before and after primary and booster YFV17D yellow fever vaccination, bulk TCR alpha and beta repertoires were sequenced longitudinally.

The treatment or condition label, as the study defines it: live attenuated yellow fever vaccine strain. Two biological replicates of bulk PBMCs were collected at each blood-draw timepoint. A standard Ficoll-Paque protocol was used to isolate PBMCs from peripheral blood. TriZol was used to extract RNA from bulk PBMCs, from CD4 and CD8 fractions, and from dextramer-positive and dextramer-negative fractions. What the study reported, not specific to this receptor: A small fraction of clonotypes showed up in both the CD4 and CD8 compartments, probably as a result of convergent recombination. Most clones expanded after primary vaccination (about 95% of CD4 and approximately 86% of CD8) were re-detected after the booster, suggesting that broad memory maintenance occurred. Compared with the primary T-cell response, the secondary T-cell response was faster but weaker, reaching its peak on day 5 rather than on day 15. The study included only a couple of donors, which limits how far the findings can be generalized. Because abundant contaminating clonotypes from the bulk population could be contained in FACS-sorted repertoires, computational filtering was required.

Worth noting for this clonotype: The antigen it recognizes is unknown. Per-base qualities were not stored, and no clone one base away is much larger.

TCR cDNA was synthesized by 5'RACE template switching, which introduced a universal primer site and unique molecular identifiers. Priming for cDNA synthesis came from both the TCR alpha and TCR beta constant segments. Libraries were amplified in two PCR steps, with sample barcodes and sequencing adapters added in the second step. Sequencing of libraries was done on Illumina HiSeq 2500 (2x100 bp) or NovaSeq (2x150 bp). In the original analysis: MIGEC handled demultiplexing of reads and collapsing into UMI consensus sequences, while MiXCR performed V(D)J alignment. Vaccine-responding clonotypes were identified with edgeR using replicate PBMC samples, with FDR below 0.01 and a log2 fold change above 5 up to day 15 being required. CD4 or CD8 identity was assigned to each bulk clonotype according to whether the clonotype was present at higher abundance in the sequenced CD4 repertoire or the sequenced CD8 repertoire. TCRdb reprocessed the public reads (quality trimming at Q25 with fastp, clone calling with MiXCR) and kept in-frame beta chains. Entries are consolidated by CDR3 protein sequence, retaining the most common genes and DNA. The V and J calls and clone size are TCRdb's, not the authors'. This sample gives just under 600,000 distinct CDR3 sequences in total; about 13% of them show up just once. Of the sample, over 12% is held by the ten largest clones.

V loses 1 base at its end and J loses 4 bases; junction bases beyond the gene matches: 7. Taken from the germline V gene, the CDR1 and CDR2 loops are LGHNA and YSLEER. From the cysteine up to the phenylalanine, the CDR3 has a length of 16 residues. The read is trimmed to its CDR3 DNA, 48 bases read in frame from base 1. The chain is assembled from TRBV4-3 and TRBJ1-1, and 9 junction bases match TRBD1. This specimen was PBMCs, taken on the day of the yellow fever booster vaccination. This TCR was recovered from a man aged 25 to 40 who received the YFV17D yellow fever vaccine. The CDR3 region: CASSQVQGQGSTEAFF. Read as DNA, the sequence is TGCGCCAGCAGCCAAGTCCAGGGACAGGGCAGCACTGAAGCTTTCTTT.